The 23 T cell receptor beta chains below all came from one sample that was sequenced in a study of T cell repertoires in cytomegalovirus infection. TCRdb reanalysed the reads using MiXCR and keeps one entry per CDR3 protein. The data hold more than 400,000 distinct CDR3 sequences, with approximately 25% observed a single time. Sequencing input: PBMCs. Receptors were obtained from a human donor in good health (CMV status not recorded). Some clones in this sample may be carry-over from other donors' samples.

The V gene is TRBV9, the J gene TRBJ1-2; D ambiguous. The V end lost 4 bases, the J end lost 4 bases, and 23 bases lay between the germline ends. The CDR3 has 17 amino acids. Germline CDR1 reads SGDLS; CDR2 reads YYNGEE. CDR3 in DNA: TGTGCCAGCAGCCCCAGAATAGTATGGGGAGGATTCTATGGCTACACCTTC. As protein: CASSPRIVWGGFYGYTF.

J is TRBJ2-7 and V is TRBV20-1; D is ambiguous. The CDR3 runs to 14 residues. With 6 bases removed from V and 5 bases from J, the gap between germline ends came to 20 bases. Germline V lookup: CDR1 DFQATT, CDR2 SNEGSKA (reference sequence). The CDR3 sequence: CSAPRAPRRNEQYF. The CDR3 region has the DNA TGCAGTGCACCTCGGGCCCCCCGGCGGAACGAGCAGTACTTC.

This clonotype was detected many times. The V gene is TRBV7-2, the J gene TRBJ1-4; D uncertain. The CDR3 consists of 15 residues. With 5 bases removed from V and 0 bases from J, the gap between germline ends came to 10 bases. Germline loops: CDR1 SGHTA, CDR2 FQGNSA. CDR3 loop: CASSARRATNEKLFF. CDR3 bases: TGTGCCAGCAGCGCCCGAAGGGCAACTAATGAAAAACTGTTTTTT.

This clonotype was detected once. The chain couples TRBV4-1 to TRBJ2-7, with TRBD1 matching over 9 bases. The CDR3 is 14 residues long. Germline V gene data show CDR1 as MGHRA and CDR2 as YSYEKL. With V trimmed by 3 bases and J by 7 bases, 7 bases remained unmatched. CDR3 nucleotides: TGCGCCAGCAGCCAGATGACAGGGGGGGGGGAGCAGTACTTC. Translated, it gives CASSQMTGGGEQYF.

This clonotype was observed many times. J is TRBJ2-7 and V is TRBV7-8; no definite D call. This CDR3 comprises 14 residues. In germline, CDR1 is SGHVS, CDR2 FQNEAQ. V was clipped by 1 base and J by 3 bases, with 10 bases between them. The DNA for the CDR3 is TGTGCCAGCAGCTTAGGGTCTGTCGACTACGAGCAGTACGTC. It is translated as CASSLGSVDYEQYV.

V gene TRBV10-3 combines with J gene TRBJ2-1; maybe TRBD2 (5 bases). The germline V gene has CDR1 ENHRY and CDR2 SYGVKD. Trimming pared 4 bases from V and 1 base from J, leaving 14 bases between. The CDR3 sequence is 16 residues long. As DNA, the CDR3 is TGTGCCATCAGTGCTGTGGGAGTTCGGTCCTACAATGAGCAGTTCTTC. It codes for CAISAVGVRSYNEQFF.

The rearrangement joins TRBV7-6 to TRBJ2-1, with TRBD2 matching 11 bases. The CDR3 is made up of 15 amino acids. Germline trimming cut 4 bases from V and 8 bases from J; bases unmatched to any gene: 7. Germline CDR1 SGHVS, CDR2 FNYEAQ. Written as DNA, the CDR3 is TGTGCCAGCAGCTCATCACTAGCGGGAGTTTATGAGCAGTTCTTC. Its translation is CASSSSLAGVYEQFF.

The chain is built from TRBV6-2 or TRBV6-3 and TRBJ1-2; D perhaps matches TRBD1 (6 bases). Trimming cost V 6 bases and J 3 bases, with 14 bases left between them. The germline V gene encodes CDR1 MNHEY and CDR2 SVGEGT. The CDR3 contains 14 residues. CDR3 bases: TGTGCCAGCAGGGACCGGGACACCCACTATGGCTACACCTTC. It translates to CASRDRDTHYGYTF.

This clonotype turned up a few times. J is TRBJ2-7 and V is TRBV5-8, with TRBD1 identical over 10 bases. V lost 0 bases to trimming and J lost 2 bases; unmatched junction nucleotides: 2. CDR3 length: 15 amino acids. CDR1 and CDR2 from the germline V gene are SGHTS and YDEGEE. CDR3 bases: TGTGCCAGCAGCTTGGTAGGGACAGGGGCCTACGAGCAGTACTTC. Protein sequence: CASSLVGTGAYEQYF.

This clonotype was found a few times. The CDR3 DNA sequence: TGTGCCAGCACCGGGGGACAGGGTATTACAGATACGCAGTATTTT. Amino acids: CASTGGQGITDTQYF. The chain combines TRBV7-2 with TRBJ2-3; 9 positions match TRBD1. The CDR3 is made up of 15 amino acids. Germline CDR1 and CDR2: SGHTA and FQGNSA. V shed 7 bases and J 3 bases; nucleotides not matched to a gene: 8. Complete variable domain (other parts from reference TRBV7-2 and TRBJ2-3): GAGVSQSPSNKVTEKGKDVELRCDPISGHTALYWYRQSLGQGLEFLIYFQGNSAPDKSGLPSDRFSAERTGGSVSTLTIQRTQQEDSAVYLCASTGGQGITDTQYFGPGTRLTVL.

The chain employs TRBV24-1 and TRBJ2-3; possibly TRBD1 for D (6 bases). The CDR3 sequence is 14 residues long. Germline CDR1 is KGHDR and CDR2 is SFDVKD. The ends were cut back, 2 bases at V and 7 bases at J, with 12 bases in the middle. This CDR3 is CATSDYREAYTQYF. For the CDR3, the DNA is TGTGCCACCAGTGATTACAGGGAAGCCTATACGCAGTATTTT.

This clonotype showed up just once. The chain employs TRBV6-2 or TRBV6-3 and TRBJ2-6; 8 nucleotides align to TRBD1. The germline CDR1 and CDR2 sequences are MNHEY and SVGEGT. The CDR3 extends over 19 amino acids. J gave up 1 base and V 5 bases, and 13 bases lay outside the gene matches. In nucleotides, the CDR3 is TGTGCCAGCAGTCCCAGGGACAGGTCGGTCTCTTCTGGGGCCAACGTCCTGACTTTC. This gives the protein CASSPRDRSVSSGANVLTF.

The chain's CDR3 is CASRHGGQGPRPYEQYF. The CDR3 region has the DNA TGTGCCAGCAGGCATGGCGGGCAGGGGCCCCGTCCCTACGAGCAGTACTTC. The rearrangement links TRBV27 to TRBJ2-7; D may be TRBD1 (6 bases). Trimming pared 6 bases from V and 2 bases from J, leaving 23 bases between. Germline V gene lookup returns CDR1 MNHEY and CDR2 SMNVEV (reference sequence). CDR3 size: 17 residues.

This clonotype was recorded a few times. J is TRBJ2-5 and V is TRBV7-8; maybe TRBD2 (5 bases). Germline V lookup: CDR1 SGHVS, CDR2 FQNEAQ. The CDR3 extends over 15 amino acids. The germline V and J ends were trimmed by 3 bases and 6 bases, with 17 bases remaining between them. The CDR3 region is CASSFRRELDQTQYF. CDR3 bases: TGTGCCAGCAGCTTCCGTAGGGAGTTGGATCAGACCCAGTACTTC.

The chain joins TRBV19 to TRBJ2-7; 10 bases align to TRBD2. Germline V gives CDR1 LNHDA, CDR2 SQIVND (reference sequence). The CDR3 is made up of 19 amino acids. V shed 0 bases and J 5 bases; nucleotides not matched to a gene: 16. The CDR3 DNA sequence: TGTGCCAGTAGTATAGAGTCTAGCGGGAGACACAACCCTCTCCACGAGCAGTACGTC. Its translation: CASSIESSGRHNPLHEQYV.

This clonotype was seen a handful of times. The chain joins TRBV7-9 to TRBJ2-7, with 7 bases fitting TRBD2. Germline V lookup: CDR1 SEHNR, CDR2 FQNEAQ (reference sequence). The junction had 5 bases not matched to a gene; V was cut back by 5 bases and J by 7 bases. This CDR3 spans 12 amino acids. CDR3 amino acids: CASSAPRGEQYF. CDR3 coding DNA: TGTGCCAGCAGCGCCCCGCGGGGGGAGCAGTACTTC.

This clonotype was seen a handful of times. The V gene is TRBV7-2, the J gene TRBJ1-2; 12 bases align to TRBD1. Germline assignment: CDR1 SGHTA and CDR2 FQGNSA. Trimming at V came to 3 bases and at J to 7 bases, leaving 6 bases not matched to a gene. The CDR3 runs to 15 residues. The CDR3: CASSLGTGGAGGYTF. In nucleotides, the CDR3 is TGTGCCAGCAGCTTGGGGACAGGGGGCGCAGGTGGCTACACCTTC.

The V call is TRBV19, the J call TRBJ1-1, with a possible D match to TRBD1 (6 bases). V was shortened by 5 bases and J by 3 bases, with 10 bases between the two germline ends. Germline lookup yields CDR1 LNHDA and CDR2 SQIVND (reference sequence). CDR3 length: 13 amino acids. The chain's CDR3 is CASSSGGDTEAFF. The CDR3 coding sequence is TGTGCCAGTAGTTCTGGGGGCGACACTGAAGCTTTCTTT.

The chain joins TRBV6-2 or TRBV6-3 to TRBJ2-2; 7 bases are shared with TRBD2. The CDR3 is 15 residues long. Per germline, CDR1 MNHEY and CDR2 SVGEGT. The V segment lost 6 bases and the J segment 4 bases; nucleotides outside the gene matches: 8. The CDR3 sequence is CASRRGTLTTGELFF. The CDR3 DNA sequence: TGTGCCAGCAGGCGGGGGACCCTAACCACCGGGGAGCTGTTTTTT.

V and J are TRBV19 and TRBJ1-1; possibly TRBD1 for D (5 bases). The V gene lost 5 bases and the J gene lost 7 bases, with 11 bases spanning the gap. CDR1 LNHDA and CDR2 SQIVND come from the germline V gene (reference sequence). The CDR3 contains 12 residues. As DNA, the CDR3 is TGTGCCAGTAGTCAAAGGGGAGTTGAAGCTTTCTTT. Its translation is CASSQRGVEAFF.

CDR3 DNA: TGTGCCAGCAGTAGTGGGGCGGGATGGGGCACAGATACGCAGTATTTT. The encoded protein is CASSSGAGWGTDTQYF. The genes are TRBV7-2 and TRBJ2-3, with D perhaps matching TRBD2 (6 bases). The germline V gene encodes CDR1 SGHTA and CDR2 FQGNSA. The V gene lost 6 bases and the J gene lost 1 base, with 17 bases spanning the gap. CDR3 length equals 16 residues.

The rearrangement joins TRBV6-1 to TRBJ1-2; possibly TRBD1 for D (5 bases). Germline V gene lookup returns CDR1 MNHNS and CDR2 SASEGT. The ends were cut back, 1 base at V and 4 bases at J, with 16 bases in the middle. This CDR3 region has 16 residues. The CDR3 sequence: CASSEGGGYGSYGYTF. CDR3 nucleotide sequence: TGTGCCAGCAGTGAAGGGGGCGGTTACGGGAGCTATGGCTACACCTTC.

This sequence joins TRBV7-1 and TRBJ2-7; 9 bases fit TRBD1. TRBV7-1 is an ORF, with its function uncertain. V was pared by 7 bases and J by 4 bases, with 11 bases of the junction left unmatched. This CDR3 spans 15 amino acids. CDR3: CASTVTGGELYEQYF. The DNA of the CDR3 is TGTGCCAGCACCGTTACAGGGGGCGAACTTTACGAGCAGTACTTC.